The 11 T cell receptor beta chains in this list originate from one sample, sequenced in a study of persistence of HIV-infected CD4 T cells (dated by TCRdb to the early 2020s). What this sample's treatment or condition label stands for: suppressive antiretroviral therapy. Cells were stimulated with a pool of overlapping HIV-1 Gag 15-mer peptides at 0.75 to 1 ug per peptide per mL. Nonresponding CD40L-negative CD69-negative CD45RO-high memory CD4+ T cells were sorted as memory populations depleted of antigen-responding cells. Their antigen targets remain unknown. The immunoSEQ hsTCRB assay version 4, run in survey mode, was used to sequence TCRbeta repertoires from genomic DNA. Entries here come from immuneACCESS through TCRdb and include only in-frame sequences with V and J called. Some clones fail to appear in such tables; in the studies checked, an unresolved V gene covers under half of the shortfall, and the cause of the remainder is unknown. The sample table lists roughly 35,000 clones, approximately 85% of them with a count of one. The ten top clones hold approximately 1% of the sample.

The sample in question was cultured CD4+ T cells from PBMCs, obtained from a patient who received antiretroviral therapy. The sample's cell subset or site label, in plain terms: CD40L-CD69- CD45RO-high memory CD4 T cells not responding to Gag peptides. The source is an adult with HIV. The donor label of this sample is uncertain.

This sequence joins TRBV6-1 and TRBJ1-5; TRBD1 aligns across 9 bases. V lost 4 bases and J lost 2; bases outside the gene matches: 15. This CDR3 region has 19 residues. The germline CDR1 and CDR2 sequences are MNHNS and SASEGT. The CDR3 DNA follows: TGTGCCAGCAGTGCCTACTGGGGGACAGGGAATACGGGCAATCAGCCCCAGCATTTT. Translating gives CASSAYWGTGNTGNQPQHF.

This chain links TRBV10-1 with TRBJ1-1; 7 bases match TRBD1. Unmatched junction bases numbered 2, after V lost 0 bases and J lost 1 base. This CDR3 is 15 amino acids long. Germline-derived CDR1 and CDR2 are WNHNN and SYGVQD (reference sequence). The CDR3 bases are TGCGCCAGCAGTGAGTCCAGGGGGGGGAACACTGAAGCTTTCTTT. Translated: CASSESRGGNTEAFF.

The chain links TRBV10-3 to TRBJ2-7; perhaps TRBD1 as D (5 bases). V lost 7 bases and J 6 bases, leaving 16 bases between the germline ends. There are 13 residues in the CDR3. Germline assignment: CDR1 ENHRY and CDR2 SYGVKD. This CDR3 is CAITKGDLSEQYF. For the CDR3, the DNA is TGTGCCATCACAAAAGGGGATCTGTCCGAGCAGTACTTC.

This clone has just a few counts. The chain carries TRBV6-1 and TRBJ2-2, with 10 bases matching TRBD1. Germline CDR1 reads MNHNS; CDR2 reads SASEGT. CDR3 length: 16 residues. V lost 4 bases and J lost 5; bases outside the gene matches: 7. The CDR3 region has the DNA TGTGCCAGCAGTGTTGACAGGGGGCTCGGTACCGGGGAGCTGTTTTTT. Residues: CASSVDRGLGTGELFF.

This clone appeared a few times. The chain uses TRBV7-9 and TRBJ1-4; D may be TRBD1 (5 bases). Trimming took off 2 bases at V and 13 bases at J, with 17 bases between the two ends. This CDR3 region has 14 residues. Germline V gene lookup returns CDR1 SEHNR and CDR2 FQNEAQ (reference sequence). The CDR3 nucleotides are TGTGCCAGCAGCTTAAATACGAGGGGAGACACACTGTTTTTT. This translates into CASSLNTRGDTLFF.

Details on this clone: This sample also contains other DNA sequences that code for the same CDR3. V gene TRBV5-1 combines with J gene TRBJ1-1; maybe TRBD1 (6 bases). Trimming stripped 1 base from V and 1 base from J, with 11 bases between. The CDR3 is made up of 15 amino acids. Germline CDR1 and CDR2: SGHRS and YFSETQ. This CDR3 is CASSLWGAENTEAFF. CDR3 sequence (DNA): TGCGCCAGCAGCTTGTGGGGGGCCGAGAACACTGAAGCTTTCTTT.

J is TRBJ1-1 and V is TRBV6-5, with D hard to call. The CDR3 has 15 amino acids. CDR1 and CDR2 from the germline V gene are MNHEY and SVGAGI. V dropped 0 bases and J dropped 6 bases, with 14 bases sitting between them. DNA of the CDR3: TGTGCCAGCAGTTACTCGAAGTGGGAAGGGCCTGAAGCTTTCTTT. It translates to CASSYSKWEGPEAFF.

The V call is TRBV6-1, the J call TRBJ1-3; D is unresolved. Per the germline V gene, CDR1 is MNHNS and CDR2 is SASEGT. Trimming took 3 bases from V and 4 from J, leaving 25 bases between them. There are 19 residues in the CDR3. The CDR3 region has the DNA TGTGCCAGCAGTGATCGACTTGTAAGGGTTTCCTCCCTGGGAAACACCATATATTTT. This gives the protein CASSDRLVRVSSLGNTIYF.

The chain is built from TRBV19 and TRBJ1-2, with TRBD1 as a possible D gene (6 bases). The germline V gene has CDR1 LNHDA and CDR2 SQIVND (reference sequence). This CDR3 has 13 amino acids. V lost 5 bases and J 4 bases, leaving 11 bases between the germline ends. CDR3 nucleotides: TGTGCCAGTAGTGACAGGTCCCTCTATGGCTACACCTTC. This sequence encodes CASSDRSLYGYTF.

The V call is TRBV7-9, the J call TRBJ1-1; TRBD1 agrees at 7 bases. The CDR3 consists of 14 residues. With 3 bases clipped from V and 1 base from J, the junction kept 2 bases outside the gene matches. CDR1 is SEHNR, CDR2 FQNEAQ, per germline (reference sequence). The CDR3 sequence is CASSFRTGNTEAFF. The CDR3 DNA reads TGTGCCAGCAGCTTCCGGACAGGGAACACTGAAGCTTTCTTT. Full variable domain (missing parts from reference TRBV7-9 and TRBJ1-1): DTGVSQNPRHKITKRGQNVTFRCDPISEHNRLYWYRQTLGQGPEFLTYFQNEAQLEKSRLLSDRFSAERPKGSFSTLEIQRTEQGDSAMYLCASSFRTGNTEAFFGQGTRLTVV.

CDR3 sequence: CASSLGGPSEFNTEAFF. CDR3 bases: TGTGCCAGCAGCTTGGGGGGTCCCAGTGAATTTAACACTGAAGCTTTCTTT. The chain is built from TRBV5-5 and TRBJ1-1; the D is unclear. Germline CDR1 is SGHKS and CDR2 is YYEKEE (reference sequence). V was trimmed by 0 bases and J by 2 bases, leaving 17 bases between them. This CDR3 has 17 amino acids.